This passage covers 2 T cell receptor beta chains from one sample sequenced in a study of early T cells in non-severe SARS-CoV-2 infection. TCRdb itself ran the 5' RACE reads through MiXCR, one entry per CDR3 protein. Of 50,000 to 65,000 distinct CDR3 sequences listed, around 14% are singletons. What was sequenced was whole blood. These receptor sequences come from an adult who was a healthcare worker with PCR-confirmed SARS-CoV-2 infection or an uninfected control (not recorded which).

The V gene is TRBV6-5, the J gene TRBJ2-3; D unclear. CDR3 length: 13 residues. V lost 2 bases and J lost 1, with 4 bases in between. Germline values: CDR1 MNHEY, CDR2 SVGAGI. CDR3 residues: CASSYRRTDTQYF. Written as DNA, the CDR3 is TGTGCCAGCAGTTACAGGCGCACAGATACGCAGTATTTT.

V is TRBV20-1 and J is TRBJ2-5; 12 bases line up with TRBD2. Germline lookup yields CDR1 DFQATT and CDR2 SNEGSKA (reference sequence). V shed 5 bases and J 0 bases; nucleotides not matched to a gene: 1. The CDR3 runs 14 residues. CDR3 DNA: TGCAGTGCTGGACTAGCGGGGTACCAAGAGACCCAGTACTTC. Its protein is CSAGLAGYQETQYF.